The rows below give T cell receptor beta chains drawn from one sample of a study of blood T cell repertoires in COVID-19. Here immunoSEQ multiplex PCR was the method, and the copy in TCRdb shows in-frame clones only, minus some. The sample lists more than 200,000 clones, approximately 80% occurring once. Material: peripheral blood. These receptor sequences come from a woman of 80 years or more with COVID-19, enrolled during active disease. Both conserved end residues are trimmed from each CDR3. The order of the fields is J gene, D gene, V gene, CDR3 protein. The D gene is left open where the match is weak.

>TRBJ1-5|NA|TRBV3-1/TRBV3-2
ASSQTLRQVNQPQH
>TRBJ1-2|NA|TRBV19
ASSLKGGGRYGYT
>TRBJ1-6|NA|TRBV19
ATQDLLGSPLH
>TRBJ2-7|NA|TRBV12-3/TRBV12-4
ASSLRSGEQY
>TRBJ1-1|TRBD1|TRBV7-2
ASSWTGSPSEAF
>TRBJ2-3|TRBD2|TRBV2
ASSENTGGPSTDTQY
>TRBJ1-1|NA|TRBV5-4
ASSLQGRGDTEAF
>TRBJ2-7|NA|TRBV28
ASSSGYEQY
>TRBJ1-2|TRBD1|TRBV5-1
ASSSGTGNYGYT
>TRBJ1-4|NA|TRBV9
ASSVDMRGEKLF